This section outlines one T cell receptor beta chain sequence together with its context. V was trimmed by 1 base and J by 2 bases, leaving 1 base between them. The CDR3 runs to 12 residues. CDR1 and CDR2 from the germline V gene are LGHNT and FRNRAP. The sample comes from a study of preoperative IRX-2 immunotherapy in early breast cancer. Repertoires were generated with immunoSEQ multiplex PCR, while TCRdb's copy carries only in-frame clones and drops some. Of under 45,000 clones in the sample, less than 95% were seen once. Treatment meaning: preoperative locoregional IRX-2 cytokine immunotherapy. Patients received preoperative, locoregional IRX-2 cytokine immunotherapy in a phase Ib study.

This sequence joins TRBV12-5 and TRBJ2-3; D ambiguous. Source: tumor tissue, taken after IRX-2 immunotherapy. The receptor was derived from a human donor with breast cancer. CDR3 sequence reads: CASGLDTDTQYF. DNA of the CDR3: TGTGCTAGTGGTTTGGACACAGATACGCAGTATTTT.